This TCR beta chain stems from a study of vaccination and CD4 T cells after COVID-19. Treatment described: roughly 11-day PBMC culture with coronavirus spike peptide pools or control peptides (ViraFEST assay). Peptide pool stimulation in ViraFEST expanded antigen-specific T cells, whose TCRs were then sequenced. Remarks on this clonotype: Its antigen remains unknown.

From germline, CDR1 is SGHTA and CDR2 FQGNSA. Trimming removed 1 base at V and 4 bases at J, with 13 bases between. The CDR3 totals 15 residues. An Oncomine TCR Beta short-read assay was used to sequence the DNA from cultured CD4+ T cells. It was cultured CD4+ T cells from which genomic DNA was extracted. TCRdb itself ran the PCR reads through MiXCR, one entry per CDR3 protein. The sample consists of about 11,000 distinct CDR3 sequences, 50% to 55% of them appearing once. The origin of this receptor is a human donor who had recovered from COVID-19. The sequenced material came from CD4+ T cells from blood, cultured in vitro. This rearrangement joins TRBV7-2 to TRBJ2-5; D might be TRBD2 (7 bases). The chain's CDR3 is CASSLGGGAVETQYF. CDR3 coding DNA: TGTGCCAGCAGCTTAGGTGGGGGGGCAGTAGAGACCCAGTACTTC.